This T cell receptor (beta chain) emerged from a study of cytomegalovirus exposure and HLA in healthy donors. Findings and limits, study-wide: In the approximately 120 validation repertoires, a later analysis found that first-cohort TCR clusters tended to co-occur.

Germline V CDR1 and CDR2: SQVTM, ANQGSEA. V dropped 8 bases and J dropped 5 bases, with 20 bases sitting between them. This CDR3 is built from 14 residues. A word on this clone: The antigen remains unidentified.

The assay was immunoSEQ multiplex PCR, and TCRdb's table has in-frame clones only and misses some. Among about 120,000 clones listed, about 91% were seen once. The chain has TRBV29-1 and TRBJ2-3, with a possible D match to TRBD1 (5 bases). Specimen: PBMCs. This TCR was sampled from a woman aged 18-35 years in good health and CMV-seronegative. CDR3 in amino acids: CSHGSSLDIDTQYF. For the CDR3, the DNA is TGCAGCCATGGATCCTCCCTGGACATAGATACGCAGTATTTT.